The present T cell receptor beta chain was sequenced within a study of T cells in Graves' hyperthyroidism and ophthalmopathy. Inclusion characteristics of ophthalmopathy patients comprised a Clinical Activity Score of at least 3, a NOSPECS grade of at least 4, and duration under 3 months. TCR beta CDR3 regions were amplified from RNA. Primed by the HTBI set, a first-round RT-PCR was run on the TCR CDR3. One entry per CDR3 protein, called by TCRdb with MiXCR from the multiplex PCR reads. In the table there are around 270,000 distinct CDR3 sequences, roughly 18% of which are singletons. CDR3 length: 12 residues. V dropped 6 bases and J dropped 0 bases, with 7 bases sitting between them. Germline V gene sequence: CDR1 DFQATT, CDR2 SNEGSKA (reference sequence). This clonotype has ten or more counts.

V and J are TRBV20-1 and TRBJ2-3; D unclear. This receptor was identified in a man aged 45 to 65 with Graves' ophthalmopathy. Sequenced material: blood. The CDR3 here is CSALASTDTQYF. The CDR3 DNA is TGCAGTGCCCTCGCTAGCACAGATACGCAGTATTTT.